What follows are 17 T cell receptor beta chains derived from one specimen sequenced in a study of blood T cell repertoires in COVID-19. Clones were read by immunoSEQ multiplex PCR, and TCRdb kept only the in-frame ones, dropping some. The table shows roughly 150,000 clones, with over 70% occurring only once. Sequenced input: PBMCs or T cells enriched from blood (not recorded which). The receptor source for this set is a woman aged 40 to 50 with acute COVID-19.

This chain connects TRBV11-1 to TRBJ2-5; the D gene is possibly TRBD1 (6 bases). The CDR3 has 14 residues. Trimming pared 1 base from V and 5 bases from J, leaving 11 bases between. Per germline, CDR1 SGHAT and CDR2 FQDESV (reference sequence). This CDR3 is CASSLGDMTETQYF. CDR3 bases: TGTGCCAGCAGCTTAGGGGACATGACGGAGACCCAGTACTTC.

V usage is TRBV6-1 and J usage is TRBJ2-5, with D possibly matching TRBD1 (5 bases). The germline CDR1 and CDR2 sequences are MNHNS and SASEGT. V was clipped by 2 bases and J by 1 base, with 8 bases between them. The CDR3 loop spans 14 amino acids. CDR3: CASSEIGAQETQYF. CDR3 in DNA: TGTGCCAGCAGTGAAATTGGGGCCCAAGAGACCCAGTACTTC.

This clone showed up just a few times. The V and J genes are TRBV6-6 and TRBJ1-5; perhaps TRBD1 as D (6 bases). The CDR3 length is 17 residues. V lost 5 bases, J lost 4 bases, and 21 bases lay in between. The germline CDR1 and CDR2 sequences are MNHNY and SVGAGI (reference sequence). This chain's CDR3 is CASSPVVPGGRNQPQHF. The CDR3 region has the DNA TGTGCCAGCAGTCCCGTGGTCCCGGGGGGCCGAAATCAGCCCCAGCATTTT.

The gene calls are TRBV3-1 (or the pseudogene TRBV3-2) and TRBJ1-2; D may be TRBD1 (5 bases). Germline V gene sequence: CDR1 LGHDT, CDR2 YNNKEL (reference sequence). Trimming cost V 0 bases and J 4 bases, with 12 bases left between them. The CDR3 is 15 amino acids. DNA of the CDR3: TGTGCCAGCAGCCAAGATTGGGGGGGAGTCTATGGCTACACCTTC. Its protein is CASSQDWGGVYGYTF.

CDR3 in amino acids: CASSKTGENSPLHF. DNA of the CDR3: TGCGCCAGCAGCAAGACAGGGGAGAATTCACCCCTCCACTTT. This chain uses TRBV5-1 with TRBJ1-6; 8 bases are shared with TRBD1. The CDR3 has 14 residues. Unmatched junction bases numbered 4, after V lost 4 bases and J lost 7 bases. The V gene's germline CDR1 is SGHRS and CDR2 YFSETQ. The entire variable domain, with the rest obtained from reference TRBV5-1 and TRBJ1-6, is as follows: KAGVTQTPRYLIKTRGQQVTLSCSPISGHRSVSWYQQTPGQGLQFLFEYFSETQRNKGNFPGRFSGRQFSNSRSEMNVSTLELGDSALYLCASSKTGENSPLHFGNGTRLTVT.

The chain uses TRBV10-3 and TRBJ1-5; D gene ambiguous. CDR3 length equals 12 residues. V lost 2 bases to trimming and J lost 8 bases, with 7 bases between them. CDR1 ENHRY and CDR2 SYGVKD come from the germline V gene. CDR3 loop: CAISEVGKPQHF. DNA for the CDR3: TGTGCCATCAGTGAGGTCGGGAAGCCCCAGCATTTT.

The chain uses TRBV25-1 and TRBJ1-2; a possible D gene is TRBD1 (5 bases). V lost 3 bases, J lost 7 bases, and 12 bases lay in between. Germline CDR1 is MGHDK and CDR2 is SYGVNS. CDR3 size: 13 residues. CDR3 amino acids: CASSDSPGFGYTF. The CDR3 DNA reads TGTGCCAGCAGTGATTCCCCAGGGTTTGGCTACACCTTC.

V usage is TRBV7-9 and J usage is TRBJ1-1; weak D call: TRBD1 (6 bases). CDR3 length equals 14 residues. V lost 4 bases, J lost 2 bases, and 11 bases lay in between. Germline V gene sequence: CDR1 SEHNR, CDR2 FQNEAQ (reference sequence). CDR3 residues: CASSYGQTNTEAFF. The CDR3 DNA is TGTGCCAGCAGCTATGGACAGACTAACACTGAAGCTTTCTTT.

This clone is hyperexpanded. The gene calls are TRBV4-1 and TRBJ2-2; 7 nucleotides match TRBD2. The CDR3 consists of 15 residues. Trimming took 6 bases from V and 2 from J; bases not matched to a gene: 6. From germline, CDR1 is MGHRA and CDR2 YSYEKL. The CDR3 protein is CASSGLAANTGELFF. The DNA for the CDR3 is TGCGCCAGCAGTGGTCTAGCGGCAAACACCGGGGAGCTGTTTTTT.

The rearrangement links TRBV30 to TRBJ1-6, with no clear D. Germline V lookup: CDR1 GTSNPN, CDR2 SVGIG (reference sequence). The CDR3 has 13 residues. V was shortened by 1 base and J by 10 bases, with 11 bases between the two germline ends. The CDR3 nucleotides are TGTGCCTGGAGTGGAGACGGAGGCTCACCCCTCCACTTT. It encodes CAWSGDGGSPLHF.

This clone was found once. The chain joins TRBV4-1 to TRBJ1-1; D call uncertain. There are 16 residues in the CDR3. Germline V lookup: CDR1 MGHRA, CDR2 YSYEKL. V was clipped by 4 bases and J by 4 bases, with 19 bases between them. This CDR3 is CASSPLTPFLFTEAFF. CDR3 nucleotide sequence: TGCGCCAGCAGCCCACTCACCCCGTTCCTCTTCACTGAAGCTTTCTTT.

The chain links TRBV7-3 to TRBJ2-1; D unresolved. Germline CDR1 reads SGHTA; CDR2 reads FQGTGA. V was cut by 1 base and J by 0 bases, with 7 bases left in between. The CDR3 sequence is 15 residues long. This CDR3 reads CASSLMASSYNEQFF. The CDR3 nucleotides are TGTGCCAGCAGCTTAATGGCTAGCTCCTACAATGAGCAGTTCTTC.

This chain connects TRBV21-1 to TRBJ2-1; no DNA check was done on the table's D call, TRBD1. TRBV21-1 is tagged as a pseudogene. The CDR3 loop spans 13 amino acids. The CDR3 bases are TGTGCCAGCAGCAAAAGAGCAGGGAATGAGCAGTTCTTC. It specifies CASSKRAGNEQFF.

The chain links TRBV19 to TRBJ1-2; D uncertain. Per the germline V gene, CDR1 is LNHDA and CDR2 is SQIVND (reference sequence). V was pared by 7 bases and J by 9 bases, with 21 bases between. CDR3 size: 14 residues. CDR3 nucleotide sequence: TGTGCCAGTACCCCCGGCGGGCCCGCGTACAGCTACACCTTC. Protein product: CASTPGGPAYSYTF. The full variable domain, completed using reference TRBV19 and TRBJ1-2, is DGGITQSPKYLFRKEGQNVTLSCEQNLNHDAMYWYRQDPGQGLRLIYYSQIVNDFQKGDIAEGYSVSREKKESFPLTVTSAQKNPTAFYLCASTPGGPAYSYTFGSGTRLTVV.

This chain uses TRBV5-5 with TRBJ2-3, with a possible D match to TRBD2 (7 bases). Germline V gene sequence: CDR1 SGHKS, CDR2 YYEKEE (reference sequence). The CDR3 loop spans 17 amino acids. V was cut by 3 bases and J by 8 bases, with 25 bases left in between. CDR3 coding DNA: TGTGCCAGCAGCTGGCCCCGAGCGGGGACGTTAGGGGGTACGCAGTATTTT. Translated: CASSWPRAGTLGGTQYF.

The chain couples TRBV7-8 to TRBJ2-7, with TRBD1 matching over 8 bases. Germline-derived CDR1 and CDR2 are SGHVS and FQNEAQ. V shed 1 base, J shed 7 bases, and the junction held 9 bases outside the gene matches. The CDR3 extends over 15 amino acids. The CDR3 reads CASSLGWTGSGEQYF. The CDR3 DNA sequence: TGTGCCAGCAGCTTAGGATGGACAGGGTCGGGAGAGCAGTACTTC. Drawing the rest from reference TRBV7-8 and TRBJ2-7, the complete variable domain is GAGVSQSPRYKVAKRGQDVALRCDPISGHVSLFWYQQALGQGPEFLTYFQNEAQLDKSGLPSDRFFAERPEGSVSTLKIQRTQQEDSAVYLCASSLGWTGSGEQYFGPGTRLTVT.

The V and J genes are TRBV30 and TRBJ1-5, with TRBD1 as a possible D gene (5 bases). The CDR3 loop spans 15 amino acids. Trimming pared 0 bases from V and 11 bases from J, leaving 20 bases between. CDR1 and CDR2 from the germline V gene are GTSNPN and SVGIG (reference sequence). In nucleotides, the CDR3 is TGTGCCTGGAGTGTACGTAGGGGTGGTTCCACATCCCAGCATTTT. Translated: CAWSVRRGGSTSQHF.